These T cell receptor beta chains were read from a single sample in a study of control samples from healthy donors and cancer patients. The assay was immunoSEQ multiplex PCR, and TCRdb's table has in-frame clones only and misses some. This repertoire shows some 130,000 clones, 85% to 95% found once; its top ten account for 1.5% to 2%. Input material: PBMCs. The source is a man in his fifties or sixties with head and neck cancer. CDR3s include the opening cysteine and the closing phenylalanine or tryptophan. D genes are given only for firm matches. A row's size may be missing; if present it is once, few, many or a size class.

. | TRBJ1-3 | TRBV3-1/TRBV3-2 | . | CASSHARLLGGSGNTIYF | TGTGCCAGCAGCCACGCTCGGCTCCTGGGGGGCTCTGGAAACACCATATATTTT
TRBD2 | TRBJ2-5 | TRBV3-1/TRBV3-2 | once | CASRFTGLAGGALETQYF | TGTGCCAGCAGATTCACGGGACTAGCGGGGGGGGCATTGGAGACCCAGTACTTC
TRBD2 | TRBJ2-5 | TRBV5-1 | . | CASSFRLAGEQETQYF | TGCGCCAGCAGCTTTCGACTAGCGGGGGAACAAGAGACCCAGTACTTC
. | TRBJ2-2 | TRBV7-9 | . | CASSLIATGELFF | TGTGCCAGCAGCTTAATTGCCACCGGGGAGCTGTTTTTT
. | TRBJ2-7 | TRBV6-2/TRBV6-3 | . | CASSYARSYEQYF | TGTGCCAGCAGTTACGCCAGGTCCTACGAGCAGTACTTC
. | TRBJ1-5 | TRBV6-2/TRBV6-3 | . | CASSYGGASQPQHF | TGTGCCAGCAGTTACGGAGGGGCAAGTCAGCCCCAGCATTTT
. | TRBJ1-6 | TRBV6-1 | . | CASSQGVRVKNSPLHF | TGTGCCAGCAGTCAAGGGGTGAGGGTAAAAAATTCACCCCTCCACTTT
. | TRBJ2-5 | TRBV6-5 | . | CASLWVQTQYF | TGTGCCAGCCTATGGGTGCAGACCCAGTACTTC
. | TRBJ1-1 | TRBV5-1 | . | CASSLGTVRIEAFF | TGCGCCAGCAGCTTGGGGACGGTACGAATTGAAGCTTTCTTT
TRBD1 | TRBJ1-2 | TRBV5-1 | . | CASSLGDRSSGYTF | TGCGCCAGCAGCTTGGGGGACAGAAGCTCCGGCTACACCTTC
. | TRBJ2-7 | TRBV28 | . | CASSLPRAAFEQYF | TGTGCCAGCAGTTTGCCGAGAGCGGCTTTCGAGCAGTACTTC
. | TRBJ1-1 | TRBV5-6 | . | CASSLGPKNTEAFF | TGTGCCAGCAGCTTGGGCCCGAAGAACACTGAAGCTTTCTTT
. | TRBJ2-2 | TRBV5-1 | . | CASSLTRASGELFF | TGCGCCAGCAGCTTAACTAGGGCGTCCGGGGAGCTGTTTTTT
. | TRBJ1-2 | TRBV7-9 | . | CASSYAGLYGYTF | TGTGCCAGCAGCTACGCGGGCCTTTATGGCTACACCTTC
. | TRBJ2-5 | TRBV9 | once | CASSARQVGTQYF | TGTGCCAGCAGCGCCCGACAGGTGGGGACCCAGTACTTC
. | TRBJ1-1 | TRBV2 | . | CASTENIGKPNTEAFF | TGTGCCAGCACAGAAAATATCGGGAAACCAAACACTGAAGCTTTCTTT
TRBD1 | TRBJ2-5 | TRBV12-3/TRBV12-4 | . | CASSGDRKETQYF | TGTGCCAGCAGTGGGGACAGAAAAGAGACCCAGTACTTC
TRBD2 | TRBJ2-7 | TRBV5-4 | . | CASSSDRGGAYEQYF | TGTGCCAGCAGCTCCGATCGCGGGGGGGCCTACGAGCAGTACTTC
. | TRBJ1-5 | TRBV3-1/TRBV3-2 | . | CASSQGPREGQPQHF | TGTGCCAGCAGCCAAGGTCCCAGGGAAGGTCAGCCCCAGCATTTT
TRBD1 | TRBJ1-4 | TRBV10-3 | . | CASRDRAYNEKLFF | TGTGCCAGCAGGGACAGGGCCTATAATGAAAAACTGTTTTTT
. | TRBJ1-2 | TRBV30 | . | CAWFQGGRGYTF | TGTGCCTGGTTTCAAGGGGGTCGGGGCTACACCTTC
TRBD1 | TRBJ1-4 | TRBV15 | . | CATSRPRPGQGADNEKLFF | TGTGCCACCAGCAGGCCCCGTCCGGGACAGGGGGCAGATAATGAAAAACTGTTTTTT
. | TRBJ2-5 | TRBV24-1 | . | CATEVPRELETQYF | TGTGCCACCGAAGTCCCACGGGAGTTGGAGACCCAGTACTTC
. | TRBJ1-1 | TRBV28 | . | CASSLGGARAAEAFF | TGTGCCAGCAGCCTTGGGGGGGCGCGGGCTGCTGAAGCTTTCTTT
. | TRBJ1-4 | TRBV19 | . | CASSIGRPLFEKLFF | TGTGCCAGTAGTATCGGGCGTCCCCTTTTTGAAAAACTGTTTTTT
. | TRBJ1-6 | TRBV11-2 | . | CASSLRQNNSPLHF | TGTGCCAGCAGCTTAAGACAGAATAATTCACCCCTCCACTTT
. | TRBJ2-7 | TRBV14 | . | CASSPRGWYQPLDEQYF | TGTGCCAGCAGCCCCCGGGGGTGGTACCAACCGCTAGACGAGCAGTACTTC
. | TRBJ2-5 | TRBV24-1 | . | CVTSDLSMGAQYF | TGTGTCACCAGTGATCTATCGATGGGAGCCCAGTACTTC
TRBD1 | TRBJ1-6 | TRBV18 | . | CASSPGTGGHSPLHF | TGTGCCAGCTCACCTGGGACAGGCGGTCATTCACCCCTCCACTTT
. | TRBJ2-6 | TRBV19 | . | CASTPQVSSGANVLTF | TGTGCCAGTACCCCACAGGTGAGCTCTGGGGCCAACGTCCTGACTTTC
. | TRBJ2-7 | TRBV19 | . | CASSIGGSFGSYEQYF | TGTGCCAGTAGTATAGGTGGGTCTTTTGGGTCCTACGAGCAGTACTTC
TRBD2 | TRBJ2-3 | TRBV5-4 | . | CASSSAGTIPTDTQYF | TGTGCCAGCAGCTCTGCCGGGACTATTCCCACAGATACGCAGTATTTT